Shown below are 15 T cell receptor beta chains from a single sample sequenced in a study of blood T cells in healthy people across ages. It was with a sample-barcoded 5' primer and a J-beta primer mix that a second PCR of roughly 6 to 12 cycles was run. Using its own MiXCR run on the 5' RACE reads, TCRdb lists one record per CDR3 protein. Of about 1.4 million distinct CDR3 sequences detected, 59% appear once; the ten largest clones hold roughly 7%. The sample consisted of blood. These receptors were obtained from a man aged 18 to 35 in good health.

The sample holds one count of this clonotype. The CDR3, as DNA: TGTGCCAGCAGCATAGGAGGGCCGGCGGAGACCCAGTACTTC. Encoded protein: CASSIGGPAETQYF. J is TRBJ2-5 and V is TRBV7-7, with a tentative D call TRBD2 (6 bases). CDR1 and CDR2 (germline): SSHAT, FNYEAQ (reference sequence). V lost 5 bases, J lost 5 bases, and 15 bases lay in between. This CDR3 spans 14 amino acids.

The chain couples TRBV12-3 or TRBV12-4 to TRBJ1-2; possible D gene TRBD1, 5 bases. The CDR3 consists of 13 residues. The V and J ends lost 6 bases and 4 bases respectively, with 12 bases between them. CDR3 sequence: CASRRQRSYGYTF. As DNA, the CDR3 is TGTGCCAGCAGGCGACAGCGGTCCTATGGCTACACCTTC.

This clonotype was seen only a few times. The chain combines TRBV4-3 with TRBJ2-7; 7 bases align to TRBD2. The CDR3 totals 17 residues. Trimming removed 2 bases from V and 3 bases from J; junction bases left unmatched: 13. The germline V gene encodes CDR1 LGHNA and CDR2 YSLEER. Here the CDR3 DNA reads TGCGCCAGCAGCCAATTCACGGGGGGAGGGCTCTACTACGAGCAGTACTTC. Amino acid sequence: CASSQFTGGGLYYEQYF.

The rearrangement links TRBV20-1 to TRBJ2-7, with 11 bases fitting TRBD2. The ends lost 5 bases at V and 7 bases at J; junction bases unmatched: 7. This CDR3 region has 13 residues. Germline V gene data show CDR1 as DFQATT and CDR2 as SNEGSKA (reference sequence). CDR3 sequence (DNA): TGCAGTGCTGCACTAGCGGGGGATAGTGAGCAGTACTTC. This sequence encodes CSAALAGDSEQYF.

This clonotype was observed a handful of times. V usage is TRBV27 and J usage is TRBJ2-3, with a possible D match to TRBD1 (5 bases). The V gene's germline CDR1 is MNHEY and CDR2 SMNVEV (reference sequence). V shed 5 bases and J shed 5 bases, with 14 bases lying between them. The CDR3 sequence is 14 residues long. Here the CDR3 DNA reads TGTGCCAGCAGTCCTCTCCGGACAAGAGATACGCAGTATTTT. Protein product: CASSPLRTRDTQYF.

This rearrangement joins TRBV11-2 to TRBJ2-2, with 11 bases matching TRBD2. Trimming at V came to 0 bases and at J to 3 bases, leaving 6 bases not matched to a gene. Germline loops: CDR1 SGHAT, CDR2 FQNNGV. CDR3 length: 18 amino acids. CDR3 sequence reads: CASSLEVGLAEHTGELFF. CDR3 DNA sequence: TGTGCCAGCAGCTTAGAAGTGGGACTAGCGGAACACACCGGGGAGCTGTTTTTT.

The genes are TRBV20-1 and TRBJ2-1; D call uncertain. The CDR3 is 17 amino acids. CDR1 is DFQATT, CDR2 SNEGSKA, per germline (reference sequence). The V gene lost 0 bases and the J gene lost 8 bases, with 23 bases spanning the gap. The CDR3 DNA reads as TGCAGTGCTAGAGATAGTGGTTCCTTATCCCCCGAGGATGAGCAGTTCTTC. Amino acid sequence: CSARDSGSLSPEDEQFF.

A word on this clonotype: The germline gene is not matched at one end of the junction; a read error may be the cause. The CDR3 is CASSLLAGSYNEKFF. CDR3 bases: TGTGCCAGCAGTTTGCTAGCGGGATCCTACAATGAGAAGTTCTTC. J is TRBJ2-1 and V is TRBV12-3 or TRBV12-4, with 9 bases lining up with TRBD2. The CDR3 is 15 residues long.

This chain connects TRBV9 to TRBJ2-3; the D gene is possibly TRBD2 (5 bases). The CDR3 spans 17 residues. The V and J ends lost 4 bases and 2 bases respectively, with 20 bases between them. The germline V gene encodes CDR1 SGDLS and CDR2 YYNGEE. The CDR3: CASSTRAAGWNTDTQYF. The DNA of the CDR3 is TGTGCCAGCAGCACTCGAGCGGCCGGTTGGAACACAGATACGCAGTATTTT.

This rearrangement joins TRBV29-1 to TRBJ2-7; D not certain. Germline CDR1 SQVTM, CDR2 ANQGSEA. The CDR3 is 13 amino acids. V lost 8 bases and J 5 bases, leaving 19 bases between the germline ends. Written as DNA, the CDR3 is TGCAGCATACTTGACGGTGAGTCGGACGAGCAGTACTTC. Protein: CSILDGESDEQYF.

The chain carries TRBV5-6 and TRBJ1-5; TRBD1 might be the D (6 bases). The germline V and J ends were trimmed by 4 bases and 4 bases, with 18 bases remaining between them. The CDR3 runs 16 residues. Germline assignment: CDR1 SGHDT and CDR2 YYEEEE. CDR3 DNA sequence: TGTGCCAGCAGCAAGGACAGTTTAATGGGTAATCAGCCCCAGCATTTT. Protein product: CASSKDSLMGNQPQHF.

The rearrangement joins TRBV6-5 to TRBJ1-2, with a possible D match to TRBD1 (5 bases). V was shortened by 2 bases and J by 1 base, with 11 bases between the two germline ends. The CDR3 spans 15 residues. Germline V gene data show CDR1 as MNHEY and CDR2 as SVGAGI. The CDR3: CASSYRGAGNYGYTF. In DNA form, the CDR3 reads TGTGCCAGCAGTTACCGAGGGGCGGGTAACTATGGCTACACCTTC.

The CDR3 here is CSATPPADYNTDTQYF. The CDR3 DNA is TGCAGTGCTACCCCTCCCGCGGATTATAACACAGATACGCAGTATTTT. J is TRBJ2-3 and V is TRBV20-1, with D unclear. The germline V gene encodes CDR1 DFQATT and CDR2 SNEGSKA (reference sequence). The CDR3 is made up of 16 amino acids. V dropped 4 bases and J dropped 2 bases, with 19 bases sitting between them.

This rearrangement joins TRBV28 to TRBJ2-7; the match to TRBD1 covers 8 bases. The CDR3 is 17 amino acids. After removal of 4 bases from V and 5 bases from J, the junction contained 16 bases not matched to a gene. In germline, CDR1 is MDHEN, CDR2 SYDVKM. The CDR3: CASSSIQRQGMADEQYF. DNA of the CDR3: TGTGCCAGCAGTTCAATCCAACGACAGGGGATGGCGGACGAGCAGTACTTC. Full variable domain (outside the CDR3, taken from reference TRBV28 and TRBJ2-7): DVKVTQSSRYLVKRTGEKVFLECVQDMDHENMFWYRQDPGLGLRLIYFSYDVKMKEKGDIPEGYSVSREKKERFSLILESASTNQTSMYLCASSSIQRQGMADEQYFGPGTRLTVT.

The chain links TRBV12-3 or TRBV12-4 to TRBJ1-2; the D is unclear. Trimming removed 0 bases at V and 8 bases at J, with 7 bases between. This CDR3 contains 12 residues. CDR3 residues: CASSLALQGYTF. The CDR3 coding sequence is TGTGCCAGCAGTTTAGCGCTACAAGGCTACACCTTC.